These 19 T cell receptor beta chains were sequenced from one sample in a study of shared clonotypes between healthy human individuals. Libraries were prepared by immunoSEQ multiplex PCR; TCRdb keeps only in-frame clonotypes and omits some of them. The data contain 2 million to 2.5 million clones, approximately 95% of them singletons. The sequencing input was naive CD4+ T cells from PBMCs. Subset given: CD45RA+ positively selected. These receptors came from a man younger than 35 in good health. Some clones in this sample may be carry-over from other donors' samples.

This chain connects TRBV7-3 to TRBJ1-2; 7 nucleotides line up with TRBD1. This CDR3 spans 17 amino acids. V lost 2 bases, J lost 5 bases, and 14 bases stayed unmatched. The V gene's germline CDR1 is SGHTA and CDR2 FQGTGA. Written as DNA, the CDR3 is TGTGCCAGCAGCTTATCGGACAGGATGATTGGTGGATATGGCTACACCTTC. Protein: CASSLSDRMIGGYGYTF.

Concerning this clone: Other DNA sequences in this specimen translate into the identical CDR3. The genes are TRBV18 and TRBJ1-1; D not certain. In germline, CDR1 is KGHSH, CDR2 LQKENI. The CDR3 consists of 13 residues. V was cut by 6 bases and J by 2 bases, with 10 bases left in between. As DNA, the CDR3 is TGTGCCAGCTCCTTGGACCAAAACACTGAAGCTTTCTTT. Its protein product is CASSLDQNTEAFF.

The chain employs TRBV5-1 and TRBJ1-2, with TRBD1 matching 10 bases. Germline trimming cut 3 bases from V and 4 bases from J; bases unmatched to any gene: 3. This CDR3 contains 14 residues. The germline V gene encodes CDR1 SGHRS and CDR2 YFSETQ. The CDR3 sequence is CASSSTGGAYGYTF. DNA of the CDR3: TGCGCCAGCAGCTCGACAGGGGGCGCCTATGGCTACACCTTC. The entire variable domain, with the rest obtained from reference TRBV5-1 and TRBJ1-2, is as follows: KAGVTQTPRYLIKTRGQQVTLSCSPISGHRSVSWYQQTPGQGLQFLFEYFSETQRNKGNFPGRFSGRQFSNSRSEMNVSTLELGDSALYLCASSSTGGAYGYTFGSGTRLTVV.

Notes on this clone: The same CDR3 also results from other DNA sequences found in this sample. This chain connects TRBV7-3 to TRBJ2-3, with D possibly being TRBD1 (6 bases). Trimming cost V 5 bases and J 1 base, with 7 bases left between them. The CDR3 has 13 residues. CDR1 SGHTA and CDR2 FQGTGA come from the germline V gene. CDR3 sequence: CASSPGGTDTQYF. DNA for the CDR3: TGTGCCAGCAGCCCAGGGGGCACAGATACGCAGTATTTT.

On this clone itself: This sample includes further DNA sequences coding for the same CDR3. J is TRBJ2-1 and V is TRBV7-2, with a possible D match to TRBD1 (5 bases). Germline CDR1 reads SGHTA; CDR2 reads FQGNSA. The CDR3 runs to 13 residues. The ends were cut back, 3 bases at V and 6 bases at J, with 9 bases in the middle. DNA for the CDR3: TGTGCCAGCAGCTTTGGGGCAGCCAATGAGCAGTTCTTC. This translates into CASSFGAANEQFF.

The CDR3 loop is CASSVASGTSGDNEQFF. The CDR3 nucleotides are TGTGCCAGCAGCGTAGCTTCCGGGACTAGCGGTGACAATGAGCAGTTCTTC. V gene TRBV9 combines with J gene TRBJ2-1; 11 nucleotides line up with TRBD2. Losses at the gene ends were 0 bases for V and 5 bases for J; bases not matched to a gene: 7. Germline-derived CDR1 and CDR2 are SGDLS and YYNGEE. The CDR3 length is 17 residues. Variable domain in full (rest from reference TRBV9 and TRBJ2-1): DSGVTQTPKHLITATGQRVTLRCSPRSGDLSVYWYQQSLDQGLQFLIQYYNGEERAKGNILERFSAQQFPDLHSELNLSSLELGDSALYFCASSVASGTSGDNEQFFGPGTRLTVL.

Here the CDR3 reads CASSLGSSGAGELFF. The CDR3 DNA reads TGTGCCAGCAGCTTAGGCTCCTCTGGCGCCGGGGAGCTGTTTTTT. V and J are TRBV7-9 and TRBJ2-2; D not resolved. CDR3 length: 15 amino acids. Germline CDR1 reads SEHNR; CDR2 reads FQNEAQ (reference sequence). Trimming took 1 base from V and 6 from J, leaving 12 bases between them.

The rearrangement links TRBV5-1 to TRBJ1-4; 9 nucleotides match TRBD1. The V and J ends lost 0 bases and 7 bases, in that order; junction bases with no gene match: 4. The CDR3 consists of 15 residues. CDR1 and CDR2 from the germline V gene are SGHRS and YFSETQ. CDR3 sequence reads: CASSLGGQGIEKLFF. Written as DNA, the CDR3 is TGCGCCAGCAGCTTGGGGGGACAGGGTATTGAAAAACTGTTTTTT.

This clone was observed a single time. V usage is TRBV28 and J usage is TRBJ1-5; D is unresolved. The germline V and J ends were trimmed by 6 bases and 4 bases, with 16 bases remaining between them. Germline assignment: CDR1 MDHEN and CDR2 SYDVKM. The CDR3 is 15 residues long. As DNA, the CDR3 is TGTGCCAGCAGGTCCGTTCGTGGTCAGAATCAGCCCCAGCATTTT. Its translation: CASRSVRGQNQPQHF.

With respect to this clone: The sample carries other DNA sequences with the same CDR3. The chain carries TRBV28 and TRBJ2-7; D unresolved. The CDR3 totals 12 residues. Germline V gene sequence: CDR1 MDHEN, CDR2 SYDVKM. The V gene lost 2 bases and the J gene lost 6 bases, with 8 bases spanning the gap. The CDR3 reads CASSLRRAEQYF. The CDR3 coding sequence is TGTGCCAGCAGTTTACGAAGGGCCGAGCAGTACTTC.

The chain carries TRBV28 and TRBJ1-5; D is ambiguous. The length of the CDR3 is 13 residues. V gave up 5 bases and J gave up 1 base, with 6 bases separating them. Per the germline V gene, CDR1 is MDHEN and CDR2 is SYDVKM. The CDR3 loop reads CASSGRSNQPQHF. The CDR3 nucleotides are TGTGCCAGCAGTGGACGGAGCAATCAGCCCCAGCATTTT.

The gene calls are TRBV6-6 and TRBJ1-3, with D maybe TRBD1 (6 bases). The V gene's germline CDR1 is MNHNY and CDR2 SVGAGI (reference sequence). V dropped 2 bases and J dropped 3 bases, with 11 bases sitting between them. The CDR3 length is 15 residues. Here the CDR3 DNA reads TGTGCCAGCAGTTACGCAGGGGTCGGTGGAAACACCATATATTTT. Protein product: CASSYAGVGGNTIYF.

The CDR3 spells CASSPRTGGMENIQYF. Written as DNA, the CDR3 is TGCGCCAGCAGCCCACGGACAGGGGGCATGGAAAACATTCAGTACTTC. The V call is TRBV5-1, the J call TRBJ2-4; 11 positions match TRBD1. The CDR3 spans 16 residues. The germline V gene has CDR1 SGHRS and CDR2 YFSETQ. Trimming at V came to 4 bases and at J to 5 bases, leaving 8 bases not matched to a gene.

The gene calls are TRBV2 and TRBJ2-7; D ambiguous. CDR3 size: 14 residues. The germline gives CDR1 SNHLY, CDR2 FYNNEI. V was pared by 4 bases and J by 1 base, with 11 bases between. CDR3 DNA sequence: TGTGCCAGCAGTGTAGCTCGGCAATCCTACGAGCAGTACTTC. Amino acids: CASSVARQSYEQYF.

This chain uses TRBV28 with TRBJ2-7, with D perhaps TRBD2 (5 bases). Trimming stripped 2 bases from V and 5 bases from J, with 13 bases between. CDR3 length equals 14 residues. CDR1 is MDHEN and CDR2 is SYDVKM in the germline V gene. The CDR3 region is CASSLRERFNEQYF. The DNA of the CDR3 is TGTGCCAGCAGTTTACGGGAAAGGTTCAACGAGCAGTACTTC.

To note about this clone: The sample contains more than one DNA sequence encoding this CDR3. The V call is TRBV7-2, the J call TRBJ1-6; D ambiguous. The V gene lost 0 bases and the J gene lost 9 bases, with 6 bases spanning the gap. In germline, CDR1 is SGHTA, CDR2 FQGNSA. This CDR3 contains 13 residues. DNA for the CDR3: TGTGCCAGCAGCTTAGCGAGTGGTTCACCCCTCCACTTT. Translating gives CASSLASGSPLHF.

Worth noting for this clone: This sample also contains other DNA sequences that code for the same CDR3. The chain links TRBV10-3 to TRBJ2-5; no firm D call. Trimming removed 3 bases at V and 3 bases at J, with 5 bases between. The CDR3 length is 12 residues. Germline assignment: CDR1 ENHRY and CDR2 SYGVKD. CDR3: CAISEREETQYF. CDR3 coding DNA: TGTGCCATCAGTGAAAGAGAAGAGACCCAGTACTTC.

The rearrangement uses TRBV18 and TRBJ2-1; 7 bases line up with TRBD2. The germline V gene encodes CDR1 KGHSH and CDR2 LQKENI. V gave up 4 bases and J gave up 1 base; unmatched junction bases: 10. The CDR3 totals 17 residues. In nucleotides, the CDR3 is TGTGCCAGCTCACTTTCCGGGACGGGAGGTTCCTACAATGAGCAGTTCTTC. It yields the protein CASSLSGTGGSYNEQFF.

This chain joins TRBV6-5 and TRBJ2-2; D uncertain. This CDR3 contains 14 residues. Germline CDR1 is MNHEY and CDR2 is SVGAGI. The V and J ends lost 2 bases and 12 bases respectively, with 16 bases between them. The CDR3 nucleotides read TGTGCCAGCAGTTACCTCGACCATATGGGGAAGCTGTTTTTT. This codes for CASSYLDHMGKLFF.